This T cell receptor beta chain comes out of a study of blood T cell repertoires in COVID-19. Study-wide context: Acute and convalescent COVID-19 specimens originated in the United States, Italy and Spain. From T cells, B-cell-depleted T cells, or PBMCs came the material, which was cDNA or gDNA.

V shed 5 bases and J shed 0 bases, with 5 bases lying between them. The CDR3 is made up of 14 amino acids. Germline V gene sequence: CDR1 PRHDT, CDR2 FYEKMQ (reference sequence). Study processing details: It was from reference gene primer amplification that nucleated cell counts were estimated. The repertoire was sequenced with immunoSEQ multiplex PCR; TCRdb's copy has only in-frame clones and lacks some. V and J calls plus clone size are reproduced from that table; the DNA served to infer D and trimming. The repertoire holds some 150,000 clones, with 75% to 90% as singletons. This clone is a singleton in its sample.

The chain joins TRBV13 to TRBJ2-6; D is ambiguous. Sequencing used peripheral blood. The clonotype comes from an older woman with active COVID-19. CDR3 loop: CASSHYSGANVLTF. For the CDR3, the DNA is TGTGCCAGCAGCCACTACTCTGGGGCCAACGTCCTGACTTTC.